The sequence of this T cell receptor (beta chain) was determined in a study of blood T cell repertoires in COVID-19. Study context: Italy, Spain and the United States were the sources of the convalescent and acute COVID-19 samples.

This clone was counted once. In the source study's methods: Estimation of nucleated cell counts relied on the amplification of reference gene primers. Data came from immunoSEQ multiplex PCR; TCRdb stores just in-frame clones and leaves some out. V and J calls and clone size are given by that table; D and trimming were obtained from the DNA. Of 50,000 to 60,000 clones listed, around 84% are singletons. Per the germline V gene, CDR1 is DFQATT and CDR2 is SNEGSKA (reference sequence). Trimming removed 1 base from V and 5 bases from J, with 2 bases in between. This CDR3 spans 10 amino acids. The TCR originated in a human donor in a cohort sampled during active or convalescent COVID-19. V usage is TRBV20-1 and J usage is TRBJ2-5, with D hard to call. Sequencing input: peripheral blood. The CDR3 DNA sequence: TGCAGTGCTAGAGCGGAGACCCAGTACTTC. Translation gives CSARAETQYF.